Following are 24 T cell receptor beta chains from one sample sequenced in a study of blood T cell repertoires in COVID-19. Data came from immunoSEQ multiplex PCR; TCRdb stores just in-frame clones and leaves some out. The table lists 170,000 or so clones, about 75% of them singletons. Sequencing was carried out using peripheral blood. These receptor sequences come from a woman aged 70-85 years with acute or convalescent COVID-19.

The genes are TRBV6-6 and TRBJ2-5; D ambiguous. Germline CDR1 reads MNHNY; CDR2 reads SVGAGI (reference sequence). The germline V and J ends were trimmed by 2 bases and 5 bases, with 3 bases remaining between them. This CDR3 has 11 amino acids. The DNA of the CDR3 is TGTGCCAGCAGTTACGCGGAGACCCAGTACTTC. This encodes CASSYAETQYF.

About this clone itself: Other DNA sequences within the sample encode an identical CDR3. The chain uses TRBV11-2 and TRBJ2-7; D not certain. Between the trimmed V and J ends, which lost 1 base and 4 bases, there was a span of 2 bases. CDR3 length: 11 residues. Looked up from germline, CDR1 is SGHAT and CDR2 is FQNNGV. CDR3 coding DNA: TGTGCCAGCAGCTTAGCTTACGAGCAGTACTTC. It yields the protein CASSLAYEQYF. The full variable domain, rest sourced from reference TRBV11-2 and TRBJ2-7, is EAGVAQSPRYKIIEKRQSVAFWCNPISGHATLYWYQQILGQGPKLLIQFQNNGVVDDSQLPKDRFSAERLKGVDSTLKIQPAKLEDSAVYLCASSLAYEQYFGPGTRLTVT.

This clone was counted ten times or more. J is TRBJ1-5 and V is TRBV6-4; 9 nucleotides agree with TRBD1. Germline V gene sequence: CDR1 MRHNA, CDR2 SNTAGT. This CDR3 comprises 13 residues. Unmatched junction bases numbered 3, after V lost 4 bases and J lost 8 bases. The CDR3 is CASSATGGKPQHF. The CDR3 nucleotides are TGTGCCAGCAGTGCGACAGGGGGTAAGCCCCAGCATTTT.

The chain carries TRBV28 and TRBJ2-1; the match to TRBD2 covers 7 bases. Germline values: CDR1 MDHEN, CDR2 SYDVKM. Unmatched junction bases numbered 4, after V lost 5 bases and J lost 12 bases. CDR3 length: 11 amino acids. The CDR3 DNA reads TGTGCCAGCAGTCCCGCGGGAGCGCAGTTCTTC. Translating gives CASSPAGAQFF.

This rearrangement joins TRBV5-6 to TRBJ2-5; tentatively, D is TRBD1 (6 bases). Per germline, CDR1 SGHDT and CDR2 YYEEEE. V was shortened by 5 bases and J by 3 bases, with 14 bases between the two germline ends. This CDR3 has 14 amino acids. The CDR3 is CASRHSTGKETQYF. The CDR3 bases are TGTGCCAGCAGACATAGCACAGGGAAAGAGACCCAGTACTTC.

The rearrangement joins TRBV5-4 to TRBJ2-7, with 7 bases that match TRBD2. The germline V gene has CDR1 SGHNT and CDR2 YYREEE (reference sequence). V gave up 2 bases and J gave up 1 base; unmatched junction bases: 6. The CDR3 runs to 15 residues. This chain's CDR3 is CASSFIGGGSYEQYF. DNA of the CDR3: TGTGCCAGCAGCTTTATTGGGGGGGGTTCCTACGAGCAGTACTTC.

The chain combines TRBV10-3 with TRBJ1-1, with 10 bases identical to TRBD1. With 5 bases clipped from V and 3 bases from J, the junction kept 6 bases outside the gene matches. CDR3 length: 15 residues. Germline assignment: CDR1 ENHRY and CDR2 SYGVKD. For the CDR3, the DNA is TGTGCCATCAGTCTATCAGGACAGGGGGACACTGAAGCTTTCTTT. This translates into CAISLSGQGDTEAFF.

The genes are TRBV30 and TRBJ2-7; 9 nucleotides align to TRBD1. The germline gives CDR1 GTSNPN, CDR2 SVGIG (reference sequence). The CDR3 is made up of 15 amino acids. V dropped 4 bases and J dropped 6; count of bases not matched to a gene: 13. The CDR3 spells CAWKGRGTGSREQYF. The CDR3 coding sequence is TGTGCCTGGAAGGGGAGGGGGACAGGGTCCCGCGAGCAGTACTTC.

The rearrangement links TRBV10-2 to TRBJ2-7, with a possible D match to TRBD1 (5 bases). CDR1 and CDR2 (germline): WSHSY, SAAADI. V was trimmed by 6 bases and J by 3 bases, leaving 12 bases between them. This CDR3 is 13 amino acids long. For the CDR3, the DNA is TGCGCCAGCAGGACAGCTCATCACTACGAGCAGTACTTC. Its translation: CASRTAHHYEQYF.

The chain combines TRBV2 with TRBJ2-7; D is perhaps TRBD2 (6 bases). Germline loops: CDR1 SNHLY, CDR2 FYNNEI. This CDR3 has 12 amino acids. V was pared by 8 bases and J by 3 bases, with 11 bases between. The CDR3 DNA follows: TGTGCCAGCCGGGACTTAAGCTACGAGCAGTACTTC. Residues: CASRDLSYEQYF.

The chain carries TRBV12-3 or TRBV12-4 and TRBJ2-7, with D perhaps matching TRBD2 (5 bases). V dropped 6 bases and J dropped 6 bases, with 15 bases sitting between them. CDR3 size: 13 residues. The CDR3 DNA is TGTGCCAGCAGGGTGACTACTTCTGGCGAGCAGTACTTC. Amino acid sequence: CASRVTTSGEQYF.

The rearrangement links TRBV7-2 to TRBJ2-1, with 10 bases matching TRBD2. The germline gives CDR1 SGHTA, CDR2 FQGNSA. There are 15 residues in the CDR3. V was pared by 5 bases and J by 7 bases, with 8 bases of the junction left unmatched. This CDR3 is CASSPSSGSYNEQFF. CDR3 sequence (DNA): TGTGCCAGCAGCCCATCTAGCGGGAGTTATAATGAGCAGTTCTTC.

V and J are TRBV6-5 and TRBJ2-5; 8 bases fit TRBD2. V lost 8 bases to trimming and J lost 5 bases; unmatched junction nucleotides: 7. CDR3 length: 13 residues. Germline V gives CDR1 MNHEY, CDR2 SVGAGI. The chain's CDR3 is CASRRGAGETQYF. CDR3 bases: TGTGCCAGCCGGCGGGGGGCGGGGGAGACCCAGTACTTC.

The genes are TRBV5-1 and TRBJ1-3; D is undetermined. V gave up 0 bases and J gave up 0 bases, with 7 bases separating them. This CDR3 spans 15 amino acids. Germline assignment: CDR1 SGHRS and CDR2 YFSETQ. CDR3 region: CASSLAAGSGNTIYF. For the CDR3, the DNA is TGCGCCAGCAGCTTGGCGGCAGGCTCTGGAAACACCATATATTTT.

The chain couples TRBV10-3 to TRBJ1-2; D call uncertain. From germline, CDR1 is ENHRY and CDR2 SYGVKD. The CDR3 is 14 amino acids. V was shortened by 6 bases and J by 0 bases, with 11 bases between the two germline ends. CDR3 amino acids: CAIRLGETNYGYTF. In DNA form, the CDR3 reads TGTGCCATCAGGCTCGGGGAAACTAACTATGGCTACACCTTC.

V usage is TRBV11-3 and J usage is TRBJ2-5; possible D gene TRBD2, 5 bases. Between the trimmed V and J ends, which lost 5 bases and 5 bases, there was a span of 12 bases. The germline V gene has CDR1 SGHNT and CDR2 YENEEA. CDR3 length equals 13 residues. CDR3 bases: TGTGCCAGCAGCCGGGGTTTGGGGGAGACCCAGTACTTC. Protein product: CASSRGLGETQYF.

This clone was counted only a few times. This chain uses TRBV28 with TRBJ2-5, with TRBD2 identical over 9 bases. The CDR3 length is 15 residues. The germline V gene encodes CDR1 MDHEN and CDR2 SYDVKM. V gave up 6 bases and J gave up 2 bases; unmatched junction bases: 7. Here the CDR3 DNA reads TGTGCCAGCAGCCAACTTACTAGCGGGCAAGAGACCCAGTACTTC. As protein: CASSQLTSGQETQYF.

This clone was seen a single time. J is TRBJ1-6 and V is TRBV10-3; 8 bases line up with TRBD1. The CDR3 runs to 14 residues. The V segment lost 6 bases and the J segment 7 bases; nucleotides outside the gene matches: 5. Germline CDR1 and CDR2: ENHRY and SYGVKD. In DNA, the CDR3 is TGTGCCATCAGGACAGGGGAATTCAATTCACCCCTCCACTTT. Translated: CAIRTGEFNSPLHF.

This chain links TRBV7-9 with TRBJ1-2; 10 bases match TRBD1. V was pared by 0 bases and J by 10 bases, with 11 bases of the junction left unmatched. The germline CDR1 and CDR2 sequences are SEHNR and FQNEAQ (reference sequence). This CDR3 region has 16 residues. The CDR3 loop reads CASSLARSGTGADYTF. As DNA, the CDR3 is TGTGCCAGCAGCTTAGCGAGAAGCGGGACAGGGGCTGACTACACCTTC.

This clone was counted only a few times. The chain employs TRBV6-6 and TRBJ1-4, with 7 bases aligning to TRBD1. V shed 5 bases and J 7 bases; nucleotides not matched to a gene: 7. Germline V gene data show CDR1 as MNHNY and CDR2 as SVGAGI (reference sequence). This CDR3 contains 14 residues. In DNA, the CDR3 is TGTGCCAGCAGTAAGGACAGGAGAGGTGAAAAACTGTTTTTT. Translated: CASSKDRRGEKLFF.

This clone was seen a few times. V and J are TRBV19 and TRBJ2-7; D is uncertain. Trimming cost V 6 bases and J 2 bases, with 20 bases left between them. CDR1 is LNHDA, CDR2 SQIVND, per germline (reference sequence). This CDR3 is built from 16 residues. This chain's CDR3 is CASSLRTPPTTYEQYF. The CDR3 coding sequence is TGTGCCAGTAGCCTAAGAACGCCACCAACGACCTACGAGCAGTACTTC. Complete variable domain (other parts from reference TRBV19 and TRBJ2-7): DGGITQSPKYLFRKEGQNVTLSCEQNLNHDAMYWYRQDPGQGLRLIYYSQIVNDFQKGDIAEGYSVSREKKESFPLTVTSAQKNPTAFYLCASSLRTPPTTYEQYFGPGTRLTVT.

J is TRBJ2-1 and V is TRBV2, with 9 bases aligning to TRBD2. V was pared by 8 bases and J by 8 bases, with 7 bases of the junction left unmatched. The CDR3 loop spans 13 amino acids. In germline, CDR1 is SNHLY, CDR2 FYNNEI. CDR3 DNA: TGTGCCAGCGATAGCGGGAGTCGGGATGAGCAGTTCTTC. This sequence encodes CASDSGSRDEQFF.

The chain recombines TRBV18 with TRBJ1-4, with D unclear. The CDR3 sequence is 16 residues long. In germline, CDR1 is KGHSH, CDR2 LQKENI. With 6 bases removed from V and 2 bases from J, the gap between germline ends came to 16 bases. For the CDR3, the DNA is TGTGCCAGCTCGCGCTACTGGTCGGGGACTAATGAAAAACTGTTTTTT. This encodes CASSRYWSGTNEKLFF. Based on the CDR3 plus reference TRBV18 and TRBJ1-4, the full variable domain is NAGVMQNPRHLVRRRGQEARLRCSPMKGHSHVYWYRQLPEEGLKFMVYLQKENIIDESGMPKERFSAEFPKEGPSILRIQQVVRGDSAAYFCASSRYWSGTNEKLFFGSGTQLSVL.

J is TRBJ2-5 and V is TRBV7-6; TRBD2 aligns across 7 bases. Unmatched junction bases numbered 10, after V lost 1 base and J lost 2 bases. CDR1 is SGHVS and CDR2 is FNYEAQ in the germline V gene. CDR3 length equals 17 residues. The CDR3 region is CASSLGILWEGQETQYF. In DNA, the CDR3 is TGTGCCAGCAGCTTAGGAATTTTGTGGGAGGGGCAAGAGACCCAGTACTTC.